The text below deals with one TCR beta chain. The V gene end was trimmed by 6 bases and the J gene end by 5 bases; junction bases not matched to a gene: 5. The CDR3 is made up of 15 amino acids. The germline V gene encodes CDR1 SNHLY and CDR2 FYNNEI. This record belongs to a study of OX40 agonist ivuxolimab in advanced cancers. Only in-frame clones appear in the TCRdb table, and some are missing; sequencing was by immunoSEQ multiplex PCR. The sample holds 91,000 or so clones, 94% seen once. Sequencing used CD4+ or CD8+ T cells sorted from blood, obtained in a trial of the OX40 agonist ivuxolimab. The rearrangement uses TRBV2 and TRBJ2-5; 14 positions agree with TRBD2. The receptor's source is an adult with an advanced solid tumor such as melanoma, head and neck, liver or kidney cancer. The CDR3 DNA follows: TGTGCCAGCAGGGCTGGGACTAGCGGGAGTGAGACCCAGTACTTC. Protein sequence: CASRAGTSGSETQYF.